The 29 T cell receptor beta chains given below trace back to one sample, sequenced in a study of blood T cell repertoires in COVID-19. TCRdb's table, derived via immunoSEQ multiplex PCR, lists solely in-frame clones and lacks some. The sample has tens of thousands of clones; 75% to 85% are singletons. Sample: peripheral blood. Receptor source: a woman aged 80 or over with acute or convalescent COVID-19.

This chain links TRBV10-3 with TRBJ1-1; D is uncertain. This CDR3 is built from 14 residues. The germline CDR1 and CDR2 sequences are ENHRY and SYGVKD. Trimming removed 0 bases at V and 4 bases at J, with 9 bases between. In DNA, the CDR3 is TGTGCCATCAGTGAGTCGGCCTCTCGCACTGAAGCTTTCTTT. Its protein product is CAISESASRTEAFF.

CDR3 sequence reads: CAIRLGQDNNEQFF. CDR3 nucleotides: TGTGCCATCCGCTTGGGACAGGACAACAATGAGCAGTTCTTC. This sequence joins TRBV10-3 and TRBJ2-1; TRBD1 matches at 8 bases. Trimming cost V 8 bases and J 5 bases; bases outside gene matches: 8. CDR3 length: 14 amino acids. Germline V gene lookup returns CDR1 ENHRY and CDR2 SYGVKD.

V and J are TRBV6-5 and TRBJ2-2; D is uncertain. The CDR3 contains 15 residues. CDR1 and CDR2 (germline): MNHEY, SVGAGI. Between the trimmed V and J ends, which lost 6 bases and 3 bases, there was a span of 14 bases. The CDR3 loop reads CASSHLTQYTGELFF. DNA for the CDR3: TGTGCCAGCAGCCATTTGACACAGTACACCGGGGAGCTGTTTTTT.

V usage is TRBV29-1 and J usage is TRBJ1-2; 8 bases agree with TRBD1. The ends lost 7 bases at V and 8 bases at J; junction bases unmatched: 9. CDR3 length: 12 amino acids. Germline V lookup: CDR1 SQVTM, CDR2 ANQGSEA. The CDR3 sequence: CSDRTGIGGYTF. CDR3 nucleotides: TGCAGCGACCGGACAGGGATCGGCGGCTACACCTTC.

V and J are TRBV5-1 and TRBJ2-2; a possible D gene is TRBD1 (6 bases). There are 13 residues in the CDR3. Germline values: CDR1 SGHRS, CDR2 YFSETQ. Between the trimmed V and J ends, which lost 5 bases and 5 bases, there was a span of 10 bases. The CDR3 DNA follows: TGCGCCAGCAGTCCTGGACAGACCGGGGAGCTGTTTTTT. This codes for CASSPGQTGELFF. Drawing the rest from reference TRBV5-1 and TRBJ2-2, the complete variable domain is KAGVTQTPRYLIKTRGQQVTLSCSPISGHRSVSWYQQTPGQGLQFLFEYFSETQRNKGNFPGRFSGRQFSNSRSEMNVSTLELGDSALYLCASSPGQTGELFFGEGSRLTVL.

This sequence joins TRBV9 and TRBJ2-6, with D unclear. Germline CDR1 and CDR2: SGDLS and YYNGEE. V lost 1 base, J lost 0 bases, and 5 bases lay in between. The CDR3 is 15 amino acids. The CDR3 spells CASSVSHSGANVLTF. DNA for the CDR3: TGTGCCAGCAGCGTATCCCACTCTGGGGCCAACGTCCTGACTTTC. The full variable domain, rest sourced from reference TRBV9 and TRBJ2-6, is DSGVTQTPKHLITATGQRVTLRCSPRSGDLSVYWYQQSLDQGLQFLIQYYNGEERAKGNILERFSAQQFPDLHSELNLSSLELGDSALYFCASSVSHSGANVLTFGAGSRLTVL.

The chain couples TRBV6-5 to TRBJ2-3; 7 bases line up with TRBD1. This CDR3 comprises 12 residues. CDR1 is MNHEY and CDR2 is SVGAGI in the germline V gene. The ends lost 6 bases at V and 6 bases at J; junction bases unmatched: 3. CDR3 in DNA: TGTGCCAGCAGAACAGGGGCCGATACGCAGTATTTT. Amino acid sequence: CASRTGADTQYF.

The chain has TRBV18 and TRBJ2-1; D gene unclear. V was pared by 2 bases and J by 7 bases, with 6 bases between. Germline V CDR1 and CDR2: KGHSH, LQKENI. This CDR3 region has 12 residues. In nucleotides, the CDR3 is TGTGCCAGCTCACCAGCAGGTAATGAGCAGTTCTTC. Protein: CASSPAGNEQFF.

For the CDR3, the DNA is TGTGCCAGCAGTTACTCTCCGAGCGGCCAGACCTACGAGCAGTACTTC. Residues: CASSYSPSGQTYEQYF. J is TRBJ2-7 and V is TRBV6-6, with D possibly matching TRBD2 (5 bases). CDR1 is MNHNY, CDR2 SVGAGI, per germline (reference sequence). CDR3 size: 16 residues. Trimming pared 0 bases from V and 2 bases from J, leaving 14 bases between.

The chain employs TRBV6-5 and TRBJ2-5; 10 bases line up with TRBD2. The CDR3 has 14 residues. Looked up from germline, CDR1 is MNHEY and CDR2 is SVGAGI. The V gene end was trimmed by 6 bases and the J gene end by 5 bases; junction bases not matched to a gene: 6. The CDR3 DNA reads as TGTGCCAGCAGCCCCGGGACTAGCGCCGAGACCCAGTACTTC. Amino acids: CASSPGTSAETQYF.

The genes are TRBV18 and TRBJ2-3, with D possibly TRBD1 on 6 matching bases. Trimming pared 5 bases from V and 0 bases from J, leaving 9 bases between. This CDR3 contains 14 residues. CDR1 KGHSH and CDR2 LQKENI come from the germline V gene. CDR3 residues: CASSRQESTDTQYF. CDR3 nucleotide sequence: TGTGCCAGCTCAAGACAGGAGAGCACAGATACGCAGTATTTT. The complete variable domain, with remaining parts taken from reference TRBV18 and TRBJ2-3, reads NAGVMQNPRHLVRRRGQEARLRCSPMKGHSHVYWYRQLPEEGLKFMVYLQKENIIDESGMPKERFSAEFPKEGPSILRIQQVVRGDSAAYFCASSRQESTDTQYFGPGTRLTVL.

This clone was picked up one time. The chain recombines TRBV5-1 with TRBJ1-1; D remains ambiguous. In germline, CDR1 is SGHRS, CDR2 YFSETQ. This CDR3 spans 14 amino acids. Deletions cut 6 bases from V and 0 bases from J, with 12 bases between. The CDR3 region has the DNA TGCGCCAGCAAGGAGCGGAACTTGAACACTGAAGCTTTCTTT. This sequence encodes CASKERNLNTEAFF. The variable domain in full, with the rest retrieved from reference TRBV5-1 and TRBJ1-1, is KAGVTQTPRYLIKTRGQQVTLSCSPISGHRSVSWYQQTPGQGLQFLFEYFSETQRNKGNFPGRFSGRQFSNSRSEMNVSTLELGDSALYLCASKERNLNTEAFFGQGTRLTVV.

The rearrangement links TRBV6-4 to TRBJ2-3, with D possibly TRBD1 on 6 matching bases. The germline V gene encodes CDR1 MRHNA and CDR2 SNTAGT. V lost 6 bases and J 0 bases, leaving 7 bases between the germline ends. The CDR3 covers 13 residues. CDR3 nucleotide sequence: TGTGCCAGCAGAGGACAGAGCACAGATACGCAGTATTTT. It encodes CASRGQSTDTQYF.

This chain links TRBV20-1 with TRBJ2-3, with a possible D match to TRBD2 (5 bases). Trimming removed 3 bases at V and 1 base at J, with 8 bases between. The CDR3 sequence is 13 residues long. In germline, CDR1 is DFQATT, CDR2 SNEGSKA (reference sequence). In DNA form, the CDR3 reads TGCAGTGCTAGTACTAGTGGCACAGATACGCAGTATTTT. Its protein is CSASTSGTDTQYF.

V usage is TRBV19 and J usage is TRBJ2-7; D not certain. Trimming removed 4 bases at V and 4 bases at J, with 14 bases between. The CDR3 has 14 residues. Germline CDR1 reads LNHDA; CDR2 reads SQIVND (reference sequence). The CDR3 protein is CASSRNYDSYEQYF. Written as DNA, the CDR3 is TGTGCCAGTAGTAGAAACTACGATTCTTACGAGCAGTACTTC.

The chain combines TRBV3-1 (or the pseudogene TRBV3-2) with TRBJ2-7; no definite D call. Trimming took 1 base from V and 0 from J, leaving 13 bases between them. Germline CDR1 reads LGHDT; CDR2 reads YNNKEL (reference sequence). The CDR3 covers 16 residues. CDR3 nucleotides: TGTGCCAGCAGCCAAGGTTGGAGCCGGATCTCCTACGAGCAGTACTTC. It translates to CASSQGWSRISYEQYF.

The V gene is TRBV3-1 (or the pseudogene TRBV3-2), the J gene TRBJ1-1; 9 bases match TRBD1. V shed 5 bases, J shed 8 bases, and the junction held 6 bases outside the gene matches. CDR1 is LGHDT, CDR2 YNNKEL, per germline (reference sequence). The CDR3 consists of 13 residues. CDR3 bases: TGTGCCAGCAGCTTACAGGGGGCGCGGGAAGCTTTCTTT. It translates to CASSLQGAREAFF.

The rearrangement uses TRBV24-1 and TRBJ2-1, with TRBD2 matching 8 bases. The CDR3 totals 18 residues. V shed 4 bases, J shed 5 bases, and the junction held 15 bases outside the gene matches. Germline CDR1 KGHDR, CDR2 SFDVKD. CDR3 nucleotides: TGTGCCACCAGTGACGGAATAGCGGGGCGCCGCCCCCACAATGAGCAGTTCTTC. Translating it yields CATSDGIAGRRPHNEQFF.

This rearrangement joins TRBV4-2 to TRBJ2-3, with D tentatively TRBD1 (6 bases). The germline gives CDR1 LGHNA, CDR2 YNFKEQ. There are 14 residues in the CDR3. Trimming removed 4 bases from V and 4 bases from J, with 12 bases in between. The CDR3: CASSRDIGADTQYF. The CDR3 DNA reads as TGTGCCAGCAGCCGGGACATAGGGGCAGATACGCAGTATTTT.

This clone is a singleton in its sample. The chain employs TRBV5-6 and TRBJ2-7; TRBD1 matches 10 bases. Trimming at V came to 0 bases and at J to 2 bases, leaving 5 bases not matched to a gene. This CDR3 is 16 amino acids long. Germline V gene data show CDR1 as SGHDT and CDR2 as YYEEEE. CDR3 protein: CASSLALGQGPYEQYF. CDR3 coding DNA: TGTGCCAGCAGCTTGGCCTTGGGACAGGGGCCCTACGAGCAGTACTTC. Full variable domain (missing parts from reference TRBV5-6 and TRBJ2-7): DAGVTQSPTHLIKTRGQQVTLRCSPKSGHDTVSWYQQALGQGPQFIFQYYEEEERQRGNFPDRFSGHQFPNYSSELNVNALLLGDSALYLCASSLALGQGPYEQYFGPGTRLTVT.

This chain joins TRBV30 and TRBJ2-3; D is perhaps TRBD2 (7 bases). Trimming cost V 8 bases and J 1 base, with 16 bases left between them. The V gene's germline CDR1 is GTSNPN and CDR2 SVGIG (reference sequence). The CDR3 runs to 14 residues. The CDR3 DNA reads as TGTGCCCGAGGGCGGGGGCCCGGCACAGATACGCAGTATTTT. Its protein is CARGRGPGTDTQYF.

This sequence joins TRBV7-2 and TRBJ1-2, with TRBD1 matching 8 bases. Germline lookup yields CDR1 SGHTA and CDR2 FQGNSA. The CDR3 runs 13 residues. V lost 5 bases, J lost 7 bases, and 6 bases stayed unmatched. The CDR3 nucleotides read TGTGCCAGCAGCCAGGACAGGGATGCTGGCTACACCTTC. As protein: CASSQDRDAGYTF.

The rearrangement joins TRBV19 to TRBJ2-2; D not certain. The germline V gene encodes CDR1 LNHDA and CDR2 SQIVND (reference sequence). V lost 2 bases and J lost 0, with 7 bases in between. The CDR3 is 15 amino acids. CDR3 residues: CASSIQRSNTGELFF. The CDR3 DNA is TGTGCCAGTAGTATACAGCGATCGAACACCGGGGAGCTGTTTTTT.

The chain carries TRBV5-4 and TRBJ1-2; 8 bases align to TRBD1. V lost 4 bases, J lost 2 bases, and 7 bases stayed unmatched. From germline, CDR1 is SGHNT and CDR2 YYREEE (reference sequence). This CDR3 spans 15 amino acids. The DNA of the CDR3 is TGTGCCAGCAGCCCACCGGGACAGGAAAACTATGGCTACACCTTC. It codes for CASSPPGQENYGYTF.

The sample holds one count of this clone. The chain employs TRBV19 and TRBJ2-7, with D perhaps TRBD1 (6 bases). The CDR3 totals 12 residues. Per germline, CDR1 LNHDA and CDR2 SQIVND (reference sequence). V lost 5 bases and J 5 bases, leaving 10 bases between the germline ends. The CDR3 reads CASSPQGHEQYF. In nucleotides, the CDR3 is TGTGCCAGTAGTCCACAGGGCCACGAGCAGTACTTC. The entire variable domain, with the rest obtained from reference TRBV19 and TRBJ2-7, is as follows: DGGITQSPKYLFRKEGQNVTLSCEQNLNHDAMYWYRQDPGQGLRLIYYSQIVNDFQKGDIAEGYSVSREKKESFPLTVTSAQKNPTAFYLCASSPQGHEQYFGPGTRLTVT.

The rearrangement links TRBV7-2 to TRBJ1-2; TRBD1 might be the D (6 bases). The V and J ends lost 3 bases and 6 bases respectively, with 11 bases between them. Germline V gene lookup returns CDR1 SGHTA and CDR2 FQGNSA. The CDR3 runs to 13 residues. CDR3 protein: CASSFRGGDGYTF. The CDR3 DNA reads as TGTGCCAGCAGCTTCCGAGGGGGAGATGGCTACACCTTC.

The chain links TRBV7-2 to TRBJ1-1, with 9 bases matching TRBD1. CDR1 and CDR2 from the germline V gene are SGHTA and FQGNSA. The CDR3 is made up of 12 amino acids. The V and J ends lost 5 bases and 11 bases, in that order; junction bases with no gene match: 6. CDR3 nucleotides: TGTGCCAGCAGCCTCAACAGGGGGCCGGCTTTCTTT. It codes for CASSLNRGPAFF. The variable domain in full, completed from reference TRBV7-2 and TRBJ1-1, reads GAGVSQSPSNKVTEKGKDVELRCDPISGHTALYWYRQSLGQGLEFLIYFQGNSAPDKSGLPSDRFSAERTGGSVSTLTIQRTQQEDSAVYLCASSLNRGPAFFGQGTRLTVV.

V usage is TRBV21-1 and J usage is TRBJ2-2; TRBD1 is taken as the D call from the table, unchecked against the DNA. TRBV21-1 is an annotated pseudogene. This CDR3 region has 16 residues. The CDR3, as DNA: TGTGCCAGCAGCAAAGCCAGGGGACAGGGGAACGGGGAGCTGTTTTTT. Translated, it gives CASSKARGQGNGELFF.

The rearrangement uses TRBV14 and TRBJ1-5, with D maybe TRBD1 (6 bases). Germline lookup yields CDR1 SGHDN and CDR2 FVKESK. V shed 4 bases and J shed 7 bases, with 11 bases lying between them. The CDR3 extends over 13 amino acids. The CDR3 loop reads CASSPGAQQPQHF. DNA for the CDR3: TGTGCCAGCAGCCCAGGGGCACAACAGCCCCAGCATTTT.